What follows are 32 T cell receptor beta chains derived from one specimen sequenced in a study of CD8+CD57+ T cells in acquired aplastic anemia. The TCR beta profiling, which covered VDJ combination and CDR3 sequence, was carried out using genomic DNA as the template. One entry per CDR3 protein, called by TCRdb with MiXCR from the reads. The sample carries some 410,000 distinct CDR3 sequences, around 68% recorded once. What was sequenced was sorted CD4+, CD8+, or CD8+CD57+ T cells (not recorded which) from PBMCs. These receptors were collected from a human donor in good health, serving as a control.

The gene calls are TRBV2 and TRBJ2-3; no reliable D call. The ends were cut back, 6 bases at V and 5 bases at J, with 9 bases in the middle. The CDR3 is 12 residues long. Looked up from germline, CDR1 is SNHLY and CDR2 is FYNNEI. The CDR3 protein is CASRAWGDTQYF. The DNA for the CDR3 is TGTGCCAGCAGGGCTTGGGGAGATACGCAGTATTTT.

For this clonotype: This likely comes from a read error, as the CDR3 has no conserved phenylalanine or tryptophan at its end. No DNA is shown, since the ends of the CDR3 on it are uncertain; the CDR3 is the one TCRdb lists. The gene calls are TRBV7-2 and TRBJ1-1; TRBD1, the table's D call, lacks a check against the DNA. Germline assignment: CDR1 SGHTA and CDR2 FQGNSA. Ends included, the CDR3 has 13 residues. The CDR3 is CATDYRGSAYEQY.

This clonotype is a singleton in its sample. The junction does not match germline at one end; this may be a read error. The chain recombines TRBV7-9 with TRBJ2-7; TRBD1 agrees at 9 bases. Germline CDR1 reads SEHNR; CDR2 reads FQNEAQ (reference sequence). The CDR3 extends over 14 amino acids. The CDR3 sequence is CASSLSHRGLDTDF. Here the CDR3 DNA reads TGTGCCAGCAGCTTATCACACAGGGGGCTTGACACGGACTTC.

The table lists this clonotype with many counts. This sequence joins TRBV5-6 and TRBJ2-7; TRBD1 matches at 8 bases. The CDR3 spans 13 residues. The trim removed 9 bases at V and 7 bases at J, leaving 12 bases unmatched. CDR1 and CDR2 from the germline V gene are SGHDT and YYEEEE. The CDR3 spells CATTGTGRREQYF. CDR3 DNA: TGTGCCACCACAGGGACAGGCCGACGAGAGCAGTACTTC.

This clonotype has only a few counts. This sequence joins TRBV2 and TRBJ1-6; D not resolved. This CDR3 spans 14 amino acids. V was cut by 6 bases and J by 7 bases, with 13 bases left in between. Germline V gene data show CDR1 as SNHLY and CDR2 as FYNNEI. The DNA for the CDR3 is TGTGCCAGCAGCGACCGCCCTTCGAATTCACCCCTCCACTTT. The encoded protein is CASSDRPSNSPLHF.

The V call is TRBV20-1, the J call TRBJ2-7, with 7 bases that match TRBD2. Germline CDR1 and CDR2: DFQATT and SNEGSKA (reference sequence). This CDR3 comprises 12 residues. V lost 6 bases to trimming and J lost 11 bases; unmatched junction nucleotides: 13. The CDR3 loop is CSASGTSEEKYF. CDR3 nucleotides: TGCAGTGCCAGCGGAACTAGCGAGGAGAAGTACTTC.

The chain is built from TRBV10-3 and TRBJ2-1; 7 bases match TRBD1. This CDR3 has 15 amino acids. Germline V gene lookup returns CDR1 ENHRY and CDR2 SYGVKD. J lost 9 bases, V lost 0 bases, and 8 bases had no gene match. The CDR3 here is CAISESPQGVAEQFF. For the CDR3, the DNA is TGTGCCATCAGTGAGTCGCCCCAGGGGGTTGCTGAGCAGTTCTTC.

The chain couples TRBV7-3 to TRBJ1-1; TRBD1 is a possible D gene (6 bases). Trimming took 7 bases from V and 1 from J, leaving 13 bases between them. The germline gives CDR1 SGHTA, CDR2 FQGTGA. The CDR3 sequence is 14 residues long. The CDR3 coding sequence is TGTGCCAGCACGCAACAGGGCGGGAACACTGAAGCTTTCTTT. Translated, it gives CASTQQGGNTEAFF.

The chain has TRBV7-3 and TRBJ2-5; D call uncertain. Trimming cost V 5 bases and J 3 bases, with 7 bases left between them. Germline-derived CDR1 and CDR2 are SGHTA and FQGTGA. This CDR3 is built from 12 residues. The CDR3 DNA is TGTGCCAGCAGCCCCACGAAAGAGACCCAGTACTTC. This codes for CASSPTKETQYF.

The J gene is TRBJ1-2, the V gene TRBV19; D is unclear. CDR1 LNHDA and CDR2 SQIVND come from the germline V gene (reference sequence). Trimming took 3 bases from V and 4 from J, leaving 15 bases between them. The CDR3 has 15 residues. The CDR3 spells CASSIMPSPIYGYTF. Written as DNA, the CDR3 is TGTGCCAGTAGTATTATGCCGAGCCCCATCTATGGCTACACCTTC.

The table lists this clonotype with a count of one. The chain is built from TRBV6-6 and TRBJ1-1, with TRBD1 matching over 9 bases. Per germline, CDR1 MNHNY and CDR2 SVGAGI (reference sequence). CDR3 length equals 13 residues. After removal of 6 bases from V and 4 bases from J, the junction contained 3 bases not matched to a gene. The DNA of the CDR3 is TGTGCCAGCAGAGGACAGGGGAGCACTGAAGCTTTCTTT. Translation: CASRGQGSTEAFF.

This clonotype was observed a few times. The rearrangement joins TRBV6-6 to TRBJ1-2, with D uncertain. The CDR3 runs to 13 residues. With 6 bases removed from V and 2 bases from J, the gap between germline ends came to 10 bases. From germline, CDR1 is MNHNY and CDR2 SVGAGI (reference sequence). CDR3 in amino acids: CASRDTANYGYTF. The CDR3 DNA reads TGTGCCAGCAGGGATACAGCGAACTATGGCTACACCTTC.

V gene TRBV25-1 combines with J gene TRBJ1-5, with TRBD1 matching over 10 bases. J was trimmed by 1 base and V by 4 bases; bases with no gene match: 4. CDR3 length: 16 amino acids. The germline V gene encodes CDR1 MGHDK and CDR2 SYGVNS. In DNA, the CDR3 is TGTGCCAGCAGTGGACAGGACAGGGGGAGCAATCAGCCCCAGCATTTT. Translation gives CASSGQDRGSNQPQHF.

Only a few counts were recorded for this clonotype. The chain has TRBV7-3 and TRBJ2-2; 13 nucleotides agree with TRBD2. The junction had 22 bases not matched to a gene; V was cut back by 5 bases and J by 4 bases. From germline, CDR1 is SGHTA and CDR2 FQGTGA. The CDR3 has 22 amino acids. Here the CDR3 DNA reads TGTGCCAGCAGCCGAAGAACTAGCGGGGGGGAACGGGGGGACCGCCGCACCGGGGAGCTGTTTTTT. Translation: CASSRRTSGGERGDRRTGELFF.

Only one count was recorded for this clonotype. The junction departs from the called germline gene at one end, perhaps through a read error. The chain couples TRBV7-9 to TRBJ2-3; 10 bases fit TRBD1. This CDR3 has 14 amino acids. The germline V gene encodes CDR1 SEHNR and CDR2 FQNEAQ (reference sequence). In nucleotides, the CDR3 is TGTGCCAGCAGCCCCACCGGGACAGGGGTCCGTGAGAGCTTT. This sequence encodes CASSPTGTGVRESF.

Concerning this clonotype: The junction does not match germline at one end; this may be a read error. The chain links TRBV2 to TRBJ2-7, with D perhaps TRBD1 or TRBD2 (6 bases each). Germline V lookup: CDR1 SNHLY, CDR2 FYNNEI. The CDR3 has 15 residues. CDR3 region: CASSARAGRTDTQYF. The DNA for the CDR3 is TGTGCCAGCAGTGCACGGGCGGGGAGGACAGATACGCAGTACTTT.

The gene calls are TRBV9 and TRBJ1-6; 7 bases line up with TRBD1. CDR3 length: 13 residues. The V gene end was trimmed by 5 bases and the J gene end by 15 bases; junction bases not matched to a gene: 11. Germline V gives CDR1 SGDLS, CDR2 YYNGEE. CDR3 sequence: CASRTGSNCYLHF. The CDR3 DNA reads as TGTGCCAGCAGGACAGGGAGCAATTGTTACCTCCACTTT.

In its sample, this clonotype was seen many times. The chain is built from TRBV9 and TRBJ2-3; TRBD2 aligns across 10 bases. Per germline, CDR1 SGDLS and CDR2 YYNGEE. The V gene end was trimmed by 0 bases and the J gene end by 6 bases; junction bases not matched to a gene: 4. The CDR3 sequence is 15 residues long. In DNA, the CDR3 is TGTGCCAGCAGCGTAGTAGGTAGCGGGGGGGATACGCAGTATTTT. Translation gives CASSVVGSGGDTQYF.

Remarks on this clonotype: Since the CDR3 does not end with the conserved phenylalanine or tryptophan, this likely comes from a read error. Because the CDR3's place on the DNA is in doubt, the DNA is left out and the CDR3 is given as listed by TCRdb. The chain combines TRBV7-9 with TRBJ2-5. Germline CDR1 is SEHNR and CDR2 is FQNEAQ (reference sequence). The CDR3 length equals 11 residues, ends included. This CDR3 is CASSVQATQNL.

The V and J genes are TRBV20-1 and TRBJ1-2; 7 nucleotides agree with TRBD1. Germline CDR1 is DFQATT and CDR2 is SNEGSKA (reference sequence). After removal of 1 base from V and 2 bases from J, the junction contained 10 bases not matched to a gene. The CDR3 totals 16 residues. The CDR3 DNA reads as TGCAGTGCTAGAGGGGTAGGGGGACAGCCAAACTATGGCTACACCTTC. Translating it yields CSARGVGGQPNYGYTF.

The chain is built from TRBV10-2 and TRBJ1-2, with D unclear. CDR3 size: 13 residues. Germline V gene data show CDR1 as WSHSY and CDR2 as SAAADI. V lost 3 bases, J lost 3 bases, and 8 bases lay in between. As DNA, the CDR3 is TGCGCCAGCAGTGAAATGAGTCACTATGGCTACACCTTC. Translating gives CASSEMSHYGYTF.

This clonotype was seen at least ten times. The chain carries TRBV20-1 and TRBJ2-1; 8 bases map to TRBD2. J lost 13 bases, V lost 8 bases, and 16 bases had no gene match. This CDR3 is built from 13 residues. Germline CDR1 and CDR2: DFQATT and SNEGSKA (reference sequence). For the CDR3, the DNA is TGCAGTACCAAAGAGCGGGGGCAGCTACCCCAGTTCTTC. This sequence encodes CSTKERGQLPQFF.

The V and J genes are TRBV7-2 and TRBJ2-1; D ambiguous. Trimming shortened V by 11 bases and J by 16 bases, and 24 bases separated the two germline ends. Germline V gene data show CDR1 as SGHTA and CDR2 as FQGNSA. The CDR3 spans 12 residues. The CDR3 loop reads CAAMTRKTENFF. The CDR3 nucleotides are TGTGCCGCTATGACGAGGAAGACGGAAAACTTCTTC.

This clonotype was seen many times. The CDR3 spells CASSMKVTDTQYF. The CDR3 DNA is TGTGCCAGTAGTATGAAGGTGACAGATACGCAGTATTTT. This chain connects TRBV19 to TRBJ2-3; D uncertain. From germline, CDR1 is LNHDA and CDR2 SQIVND (reference sequence). V was trimmed by 3 bases and J by 3 bases, leaving 7 bases between them. The CDR3 length is 13 residues.

Note on this clonotype: A much larger clone differs from this one at a single base, so this may be a read error. This CDR3 is missing its conserved last phenylalanine or tryptophan, likely due to a read error. The chain combines TRBV30 with TRBJ1-2, with D unclear. Deletions cut 2 bases from V and 1 base from J, with 8 bases between. The CDR3 contains 13 residues. Germline lookup yields CDR1 GTSNPN and CDR2 SVGIG (reference sequence). CDR3 residues: CAWSNPFNYGYTL. The CDR3 DNA follows: TGTGCCTGGAGTAACCCCTTTAACTATGGCTACACCCTC.

Of note for this clonotype: An end of the junction does not agree with germline; a read error may underlie this. Written as DNA, the CDR3 is TGTGCCAGCAGCGCCTCGAGCACCGGGTACCAGCAGTATTTC. Amino acids: CASSASSTGYQQYF. The chain has TRBV7-2 and TRBJ2-7; D is ambiguous. The CDR3 sequence is 14 residues long. Per the germline V gene, CDR1 is SGHTA and CDR2 is FQGNSA.

There are many counts of this clonotype. V usage is TRBV6-1 and J usage is TRBJ2-7; 10 bases fit TRBD1. This CDR3 is built from 13 residues. V lost 6 bases and J lost 8; bases outside the gene matches: 7. The germline gives CDR1 MNHNS, CDR2 SASEGT. The CDR3 loop reads CASRGGQGIKQYF. CDR3 sequence (DNA): TGTGCCAGCAGGGGGGGACAGGGGATCAAGCAGTACTTC.

The chain recombines TRBV11-2 with TRBJ2-1; D is tentatively TRBD1 or TRBD2 (5 bases each). The V end was cut by 2 bases, the J end by 0 bases, with 17 bases between. The CDR3 is made up of 18 amino acids. Germline V gene sequence: CDR1 SGHAT, CDR2 FQNNGV. CDR3 sequence reads: CASSLISGEGSSYNEQFF. Here the CDR3 DNA reads TGTGCCAGCAGCTTAATTAGTGGCGAGGGGAGCTCCTACAATGAGCAGTTCTTC.

Turning to this clonotype: Here the CDR3 omits its conserved ending phenylalanine or tryptophan, so a read error is the likely source. No DNA is shown, since the ends of the CDR3 on it are uncertain; the CDR3 is the one TCRdb lists. The chain couples TRBV7-3 to TRBJ2-5; the D call TRBD2 from the table was never checked on the DNA. From its first to its last residue, the CDR3 has 14 amino acids. Germline V gene sequence: CDR1 SGHTA, CDR2 FQGTGA. CDR3: CASSPIPTSSTSGL.

CDR3 protein: CASSPRLAGYTF. The CDR3 DNA is TGTGCCAGCAGTCCTAGACTAGCGGGCTACACCTTC. V is TRBV7-2 and J is TRBJ1-2; no clear D. Germline assignment: CDR1 SGHTA and CDR2 FQGNSA. CDR3 length: 12 amino acids. V was cut by 6 bases and J by 8 bases, with 13 bases left in between.

The CDR3 DNA sequence: TGTGCCACCAGTGATTTTCCACGGGACTACACCTTC. This gives the protein CATSDFPRDYTF. The rearrangement joins TRBV24-1 to TRBJ1-2; no firm D call. The CDR3 consists of 12 residues. CDR1 KGHDR and CDR2 SFDVKD come from the germline V gene. Between the trimmed V and J ends, which lost 1 base and 10 bases, there was a span of 9 bases.

The chain employs TRBV29-1 and TRBJ2-2; D gene unclear. Trimming stripped 3 bases from V and 1 base from J, with 6 bases between. The CDR3 is 13 amino acids. Germline V gives CDR1 SQVTM, CDR2 ANQGSEA. The CDR3 region has the DNA TGCAGCGTTGAGTCCGGGAACACCGGGGAGCTGTTTTTT. This gives the protein CSVESGNTGELFF.